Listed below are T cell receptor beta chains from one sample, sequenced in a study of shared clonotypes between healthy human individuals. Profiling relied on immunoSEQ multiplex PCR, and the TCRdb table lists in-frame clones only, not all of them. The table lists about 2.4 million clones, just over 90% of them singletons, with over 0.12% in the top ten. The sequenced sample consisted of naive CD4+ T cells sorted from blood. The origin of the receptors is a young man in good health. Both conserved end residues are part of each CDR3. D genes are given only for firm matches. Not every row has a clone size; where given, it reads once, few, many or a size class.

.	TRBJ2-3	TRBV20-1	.	CSASIDTQYF	TGCAGTGCTAGTATAGATACGCAGTATTTT
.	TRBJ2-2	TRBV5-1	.	CASSEADGELFF	TGCGCCAGCAGCGAAGCGGACGGGGAGCTGTTTTTT
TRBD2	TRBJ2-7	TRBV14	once	CASSRGPSGPTYEQYF	TGTGCCAGCAGCAGGGGACCTAGCGGGCCTACCTACGAGCAGTACTTC
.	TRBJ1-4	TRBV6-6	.	CASSYSYGSLGKLFF	TGTGCCAGCAGTTACAGTTATGGATCTCTCGGAAAACTGTTTTTT
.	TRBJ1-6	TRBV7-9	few	CASSRDSYNSPLHF	TGTGCCAGCAGCCGGGACTCCTATAATTCACCCCTCCACTTT
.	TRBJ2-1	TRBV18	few	CASSYRDGEQFF	TGTGCCAGCTCATACAGGGATGGTGAGCAGTTCTTC
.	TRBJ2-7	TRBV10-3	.	CAISEFVRDEQYF	TGTGCCATCAGTGAGTTTGTCAGGGACGAGCAGTACTTC
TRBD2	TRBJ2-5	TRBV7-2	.	CASSRGGAGETQYF	TGTGCCAGCAGCCGGGGGGGGGCTGGAGAGACCCAGTACTTC
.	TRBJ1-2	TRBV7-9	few	CASSLDGVRLGGYTF	TGTGCCAGCAGCTTAGATGGGGTTCGTCTGGGTGGCTACACCTTC
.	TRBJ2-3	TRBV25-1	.	CASSELGRGDTQYF	TGTGCCAGCAGTGAATTAGGGAGGGGGGATACGCAGTATTTT
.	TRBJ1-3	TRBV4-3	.	CASSQMGLSGNTIYF	TGCGCCAGCAGCCAGATGGGGTTGTCAGGAAACACCATATATTTT
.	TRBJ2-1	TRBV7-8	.	CASSLTSLNSYNEQFF	TGTGCCAGCAGCTTAACTAGCCTCAACTCCTACAATGAGCAGTTCTTC
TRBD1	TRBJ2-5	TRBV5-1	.	CASSPDREAETQYF	TGCGCCAGCAGCCCGGACAGGGAGGCGGAGACCCAGTACTTC
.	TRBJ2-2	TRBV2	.	CASSGWDTGELFF	TGTGCCAGCAGTGGGTGGGACACCGGGGAGCTGTTTTTT
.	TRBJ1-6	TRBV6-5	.	CASRGAAYNSPLHF	TGTGCCAGCCGTGGGGCAGCTTATAATTCACCCCTCCACTTT
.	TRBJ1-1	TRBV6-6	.	CASSLGSEAFF	TGTGCCAGCAGTTTAGGTAGTGAAGCTTTCTTT
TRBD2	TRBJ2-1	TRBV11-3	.	CASSLGLAGYNEQFF	TGTGCCAGCAGCCTTGGACTAGCGGGTTACAATGAGCAGTTCTTC
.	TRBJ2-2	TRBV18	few	CASSPGLNTGELFF	TGTGCCAGCTCACCAGGGTTGAACACCGGGGAGCTGTTTTTT
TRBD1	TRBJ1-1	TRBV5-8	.	CASSPGQLMNTEAFF	TGTGCCAGCAGCCCGGGACAGCTGATGAACACTGAAGCTTTCTTT
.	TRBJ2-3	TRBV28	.	CASGGGSDTQYF	TGTGCCAGCGGTGGGGGGTCAGATACGCAGTATTTT
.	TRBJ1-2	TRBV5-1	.	CASSLGLSNYGYTF	TGCGCCAGCAGCTTGGGACTCAGTAACTATGGCTACACCTTC
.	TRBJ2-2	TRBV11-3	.	CASSQRGGETGELFF	TGTGCCAGCAGCCAGAGGGGGGGAGAAACCGGGGAGCTGTTTTTT
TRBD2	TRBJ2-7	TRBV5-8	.	CASRKTSGSSYEQYF	TGTGCCAGCAGGAAGACTAGCGGGAGCTCCTACGAGCAGTACTTC
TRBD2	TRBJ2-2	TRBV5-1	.	CASSLGLAVNTGELFF	TGCGCCAGCAGCTTGGGACTAGCGGTAAACACCGGGGAGCTGTTTTTT
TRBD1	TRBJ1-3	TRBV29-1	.	CSADRVEGNTIYF	TGCAGCGCCGACAGGGTAGAAGGAAACACCATATATTTT
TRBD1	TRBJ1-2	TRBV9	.	CASSGGTGYGYTF	TGTGCCAGCAGCGGGGGGACAGGCTATGGCTACACCTTC
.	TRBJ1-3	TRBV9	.	CASSVESPGNTIYF	TGTGCCAGCAGCGTAGAGTCCCCCGGAAACACCATATATTTT
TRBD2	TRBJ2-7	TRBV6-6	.	CASSRRTGGHYEQYF	TGTGCCAGCAGCCGACGAACGGGGGGGCACTACGAGCAGTACTTC
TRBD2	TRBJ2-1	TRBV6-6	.	CARLAGSYNEQFF	TGTGCCAGGTTAGCGGGGTCCTACAATGAGCAGTTCTTC
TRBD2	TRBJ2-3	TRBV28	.	CAGSGTSGGAPPDTQYF	TGTGCCGGCTCCGGGACTAGCGGGGGGGCCCCCCCAGATACGCAGTATTTT
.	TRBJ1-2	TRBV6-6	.	CASSNDNYGYTF	TGTGCCAGCAGTAACGATAACTATGGCTACACCTTC
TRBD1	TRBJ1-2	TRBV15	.	CATSRMQGAGDYYRYTF	TGTGCCACCAGCAGAATGCAGGGGGCGGGGGATTACTATCGCTACACCTTC
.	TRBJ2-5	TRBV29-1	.	CSVEVWQALQETQYF	TGCAGCGTTGAAGTATGGCAGGCTCTTCAAGAGACCCAGTACTTC
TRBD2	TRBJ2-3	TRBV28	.	CASSFSGGSSTDTQYF	TGTGCCAGCAGTTTTAGCGGGGGGTCTAGCACAGATACGCAGTATTTT
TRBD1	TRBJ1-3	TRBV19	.	CASGRGDGNTIYF	TGTGCCAGTGGCAGGGGGGATGGAAACACCATATATTTT
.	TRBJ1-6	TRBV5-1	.	CASSSDRAITGSPLHF	TGCGCCAGCAGCTCCGACCGGGCCATAACCGGCTCACCCCTCCACTTT
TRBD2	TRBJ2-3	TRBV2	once	CASSELAGYTDTQYF	TGTGCCAGCAGTGAACTAGCGGGATACACAGATACGCAGTATTTT
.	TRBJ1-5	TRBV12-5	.	CASGLVHTSQPQHF	TGTGCTAGTGGTTTGGTACACACGAGTCAGCCCCAGCATTTT
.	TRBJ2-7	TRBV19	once	CASSMGGPYEQYF	TGTGCCAGTAGTATGGGCGGTCCTTACGAGCAGTACTTC
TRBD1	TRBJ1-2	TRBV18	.	CASSPNSYRGEYGYTF	TGTGCCAGCTCACCAAATTCGTACAGGGGAGAGTATGGCTACACCTTC
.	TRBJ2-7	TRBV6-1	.	CASTSGIAEQYF	TGTGCCAGCACCTCGGGAATCGCCGAGCAGTACTTC
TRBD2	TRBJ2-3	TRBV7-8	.	CASSSVAGGGNTQYF	TGTGCCAGCAGCTCAGTAGCGGGGGGCGGAAATACGCAGTATTTT
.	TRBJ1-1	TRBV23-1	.	CASSQSRVPEAFF	TGCGCCAGCAGTCAATCCAGGGTCCCTGAAGCTTTCTTT
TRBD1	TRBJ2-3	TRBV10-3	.	CAIHGGQGAPGSDTQYF	TGTGCCATCCACGGGGGACAGGGGGCGCCAGGGTCAGATACGCAGTATTTT
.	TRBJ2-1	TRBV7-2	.	CASSIYNEQFF	TGTGCCAGCAGCATCTACAATGAGCAGTTCTTC
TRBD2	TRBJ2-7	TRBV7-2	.	CASRRAGVYEQYF	TGTGCCAGCAGGCGAGCGGGGGTCTACGAGCAGTACTTC
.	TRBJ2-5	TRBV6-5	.	CASSYSIADTRAQYF	TGTGCCAGCAGTTACTCGATAGCGGACACGAGGGCCCAGTACTTC
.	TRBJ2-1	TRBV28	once	CASVYTGTLNEQFF	TGTGCCAGCGTATATACCGGGACGCTGAATGAGCAGTTCTTC
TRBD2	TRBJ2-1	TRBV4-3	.	CASSQGQRGGVNEQFF	TGCGCCAGCAGCCAAGGACAGCGGGGGGGGGTCAATGAGCAGTTCTTC
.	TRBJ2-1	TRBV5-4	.	CASSQSKGGLLANNEQFF	TGTGCCAGCAGCCAAAGCAAGGGGGGTCTGTTGGCTAACAATGAGCAGTTCTTC
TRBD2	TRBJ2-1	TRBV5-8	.	CASSLGDYDGQFF	TGTGCCAGCAGCTTGGGGGACTACGACGGCCAGTTCTTC
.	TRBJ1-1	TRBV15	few	CATSRGRENTEAFF	TGTGCCACCAGCAGAGGACGGGAGAACACTGAAGCTTTCTTT
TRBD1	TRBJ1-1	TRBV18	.	CASSKQGTDTEAFF	TGTGCCAGCTCAAAACAGGGGACGGACACTGAAGCTTTCTTT
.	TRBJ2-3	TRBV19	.	CASSRDLPPDTQYF	TGTGCCAGTAGTAGGGACCTGCCCCCAGATACGCAGTATTTT